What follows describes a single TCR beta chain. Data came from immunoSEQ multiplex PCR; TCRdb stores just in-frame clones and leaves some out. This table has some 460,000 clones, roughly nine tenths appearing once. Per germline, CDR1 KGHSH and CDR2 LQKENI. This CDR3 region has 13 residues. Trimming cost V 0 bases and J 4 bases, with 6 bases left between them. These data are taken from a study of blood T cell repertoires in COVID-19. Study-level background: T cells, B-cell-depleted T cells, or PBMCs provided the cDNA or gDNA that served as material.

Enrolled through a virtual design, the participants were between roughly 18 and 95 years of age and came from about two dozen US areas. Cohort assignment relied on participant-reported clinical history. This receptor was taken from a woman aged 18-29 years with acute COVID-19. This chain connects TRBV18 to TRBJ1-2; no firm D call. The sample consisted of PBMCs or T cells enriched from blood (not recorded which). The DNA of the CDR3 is TGTGCCAGCTCACCACCGGTCAGCTATGGCTACACCTTC. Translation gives CASSPPVSYGYTF.